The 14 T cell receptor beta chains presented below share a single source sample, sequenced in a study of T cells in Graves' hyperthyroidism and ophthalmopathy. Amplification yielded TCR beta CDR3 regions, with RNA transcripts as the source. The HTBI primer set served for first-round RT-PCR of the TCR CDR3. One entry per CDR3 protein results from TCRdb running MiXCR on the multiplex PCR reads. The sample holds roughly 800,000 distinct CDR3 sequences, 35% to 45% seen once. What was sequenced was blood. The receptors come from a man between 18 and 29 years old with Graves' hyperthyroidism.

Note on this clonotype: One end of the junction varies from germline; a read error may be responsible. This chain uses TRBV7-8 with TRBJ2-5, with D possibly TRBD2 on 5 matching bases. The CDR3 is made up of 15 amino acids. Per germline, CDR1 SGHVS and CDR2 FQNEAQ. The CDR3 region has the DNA TGCGCCAGCAGCCAAGATTCGGGGATGGAAGAGACCCAGTACTTC. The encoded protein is CASSQDSGMEETQYF.

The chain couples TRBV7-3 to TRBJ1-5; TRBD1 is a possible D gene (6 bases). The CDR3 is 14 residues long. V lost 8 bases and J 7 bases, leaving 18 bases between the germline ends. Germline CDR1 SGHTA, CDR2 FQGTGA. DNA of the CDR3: TGTGCCAGCGGCTACCAGGGGCAGGGGCAGCCCCAGCATTTT. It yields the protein CASGYQGQGQPQHF.

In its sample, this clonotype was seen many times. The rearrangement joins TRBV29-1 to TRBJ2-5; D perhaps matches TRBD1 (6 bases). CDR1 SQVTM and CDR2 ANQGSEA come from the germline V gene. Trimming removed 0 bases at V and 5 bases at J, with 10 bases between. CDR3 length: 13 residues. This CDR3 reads CSVEENRAETQYF. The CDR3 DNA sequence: TGCAGCGTTGAAGAAAACAGGGCTGAGACCCAGTACTTC.

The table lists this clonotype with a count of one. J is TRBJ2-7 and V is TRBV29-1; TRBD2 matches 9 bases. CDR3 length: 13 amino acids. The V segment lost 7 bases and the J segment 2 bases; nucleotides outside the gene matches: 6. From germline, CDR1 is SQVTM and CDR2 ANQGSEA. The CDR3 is CSAVRGGTYEQYF. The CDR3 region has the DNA TGCAGCGCCGTGCGGGGGGGAACCTACGAGCAGTACTTC.

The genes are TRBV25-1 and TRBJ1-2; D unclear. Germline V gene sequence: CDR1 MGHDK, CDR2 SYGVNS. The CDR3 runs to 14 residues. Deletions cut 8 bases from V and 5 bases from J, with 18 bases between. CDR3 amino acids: CASRPSHKKYGYTF. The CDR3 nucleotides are TGTGCCAGCCGCCCCAGCCACAAAAAGTATGGCTACACCTTC.

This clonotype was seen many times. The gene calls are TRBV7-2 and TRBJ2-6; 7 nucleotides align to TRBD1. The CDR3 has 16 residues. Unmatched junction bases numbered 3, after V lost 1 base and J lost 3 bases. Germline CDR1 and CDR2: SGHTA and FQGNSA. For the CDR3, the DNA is TGTGCCAGCAGCTTAGGACAGGGAATTGGGGCCAACGTCCTGACTTTC. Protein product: CASSLGQGIGANVLTF.

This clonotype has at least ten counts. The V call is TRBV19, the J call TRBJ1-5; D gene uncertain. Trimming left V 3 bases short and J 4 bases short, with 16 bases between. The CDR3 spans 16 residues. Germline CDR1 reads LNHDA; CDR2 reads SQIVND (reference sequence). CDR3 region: CASSILGGRRNQPQHF. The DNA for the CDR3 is TGTGCCAGTAGTATTCTCGGAGGGCGGCGGAATCAGCCCCAGCATTTT.

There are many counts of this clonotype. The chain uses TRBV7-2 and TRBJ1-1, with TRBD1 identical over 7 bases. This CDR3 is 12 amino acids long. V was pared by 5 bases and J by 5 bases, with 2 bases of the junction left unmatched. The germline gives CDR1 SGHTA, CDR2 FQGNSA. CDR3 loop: CASSGGQTEAFF. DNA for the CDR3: TGTGCCAGCAGCGGGGGACAGACTGAAGCTTTCTTT.

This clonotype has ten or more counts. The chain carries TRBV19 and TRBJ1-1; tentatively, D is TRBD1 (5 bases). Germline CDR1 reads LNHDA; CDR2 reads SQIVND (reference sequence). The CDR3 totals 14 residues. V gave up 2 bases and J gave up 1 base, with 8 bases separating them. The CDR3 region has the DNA TGTGCCAGTAGTATACAGGGAGGGAACACTGAAGCTTTCTTT. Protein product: CASSIQGGNTEAFF.

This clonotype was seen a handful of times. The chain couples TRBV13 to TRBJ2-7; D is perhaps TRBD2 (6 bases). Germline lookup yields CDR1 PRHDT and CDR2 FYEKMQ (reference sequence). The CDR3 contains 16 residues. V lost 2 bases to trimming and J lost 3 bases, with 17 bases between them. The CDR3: CASSLNRAGLFYEQYF. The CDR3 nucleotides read TGTGCCAGCAGCTTAAATCGGGCGGGGCTCTTCTACGAGCAGTACTTC.

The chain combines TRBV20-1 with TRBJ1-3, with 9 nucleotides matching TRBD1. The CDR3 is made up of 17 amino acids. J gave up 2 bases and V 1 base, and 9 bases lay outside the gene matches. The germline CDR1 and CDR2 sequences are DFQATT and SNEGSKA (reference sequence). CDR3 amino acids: CSARAQQGADAGNTIYF. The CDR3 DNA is TGCAGTGCTAGAGCCCAACAGGGGGCGGACGCTGGAAACACCATATATTTT.

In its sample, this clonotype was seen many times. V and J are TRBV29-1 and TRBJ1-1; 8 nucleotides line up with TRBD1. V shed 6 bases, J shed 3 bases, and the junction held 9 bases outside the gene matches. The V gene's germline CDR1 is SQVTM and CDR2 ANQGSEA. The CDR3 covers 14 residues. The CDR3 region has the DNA TGCAGCGTCTATTGGACAGGGCGGGACACTGAAGCTTTCTTT. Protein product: CSVYWTGRDTEAFF.

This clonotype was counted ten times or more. The CDR3: CASRDTQYQETQYF. The CDR3, as DNA: TGTGCCAGCCGGGATACCCAGTACCAAGAGACCCAGTACTTC. The V and J genes are TRBV2 and TRBJ2-5; possible D gene TRBD2, 5 bases. Per the germline V gene, CDR1 is SNHLY and CDR2 is FYNNEI. The CDR3 consists of 14 residues. V lost 8 bases and J lost 0, with 13 bases in between.

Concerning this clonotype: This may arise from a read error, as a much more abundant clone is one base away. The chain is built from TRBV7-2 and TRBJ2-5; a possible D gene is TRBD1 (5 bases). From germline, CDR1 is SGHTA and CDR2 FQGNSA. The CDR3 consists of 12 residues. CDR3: CASSPGIETKYF. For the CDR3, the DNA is TGTGCCAGCAGCCCAGGGATTGAGACCAAGTACTTC.